Each of the 10 T cell receptor beta chains below was sequenced from the same sample in a study of graft-versus-host responses after intestinal transplantation. Produced via immunoSEQ multiplex PCR; TCRdb's table is partial and in-frame only. The sample contains about 96,000 clones, roughly 92% of which appear only once. These receptors' targets are unknown. The sample in question was unstimulated CD4+ T cells sorted from spleen or lymph node cells, obtained before intestinal transplant. All receptors come from a human donor who received an intestinal transplant.

The chain has TRBV7-9 and TRBJ2-6; the match to TRBD1 covers 10 bases. V was clipped by 7 bases and J by 2 bases; unmatched bases: 11. Germline CDR1 and CDR2: SEHNR and FQNEAQ (reference sequence). The CDR3 consists of 18 residues. CDR3: CASKGPGQGITGANVLTF. CDR3 nucleotide sequence: TGTGCCAGCAAGGGACCGGGACAGGGGATCACTGGGGCCAACGTCCTGACTTTC.

The chain recombines TRBV30 with TRBJ2-7; 8 bases map to TRBD2. This CDR3 spans 14 amino acids. Germline V gives CDR1 GTSNPN, CDR2 SVGIG (reference sequence). V dropped 4 bases and J dropped 0; count of bases not matched to a gene: 5. CDR3 nucleotide sequence: TGTGCCTGGAAAAGCGGGAGAAACTCCTACGAGCAGTACTTC. Its translation is CAWKSGRNSYEQYF.

V gene TRBV27 combines with J gene TRBJ2-7; tentatively, D is TRBD1 (5 bases). The V and J ends lost 2 bases and 1 base respectively, with 12 bases between them. This CDR3 contains 15 residues. The germline V gene has CDR1 MNHEY and CDR2 SMNVEV (reference sequence). This CDR3 reads CASSLAGQRSYEQYF. The CDR3, as DNA: TGTGCCAGCAGTTTAGCCGGACAACGTTCCTACGAGCAGTACTTC.

The chain combines TRBV6-1 with TRBJ2-7; TRBD1 matches 9 bases. Trimming took 0 bases from V and 1 from J; bases not matched to a gene: 4. Germline lookup yields CDR1 MNHNS and CDR2 SASEGT. The CDR3 is made up of 16 amino acids. The CDR3 sequence is CASSEARGTGSYEQYF. The CDR3, as DNA: TGTGCCAGCAGTGAAGCGCGTGGGACAGGGTCCTACGAGCAGTACTTC.

Here the CDR3 reads CAWNHGLAGLFEQYF. The CDR3 nucleotides are TGTGCCTGGAATCATGGACTAGCGGGGCTCTTCGAGCAGTACTTC. The chain joins TRBV30 to TRBJ2-7, with 12 bases fitting TRBD2. The junction had 10 bases not matched to a gene; V was cut back by 4 bases and J by 6 bases. CDR1 is GTSNPN, CDR2 SVGIG, per germline (reference sequence). There are 15 residues in the CDR3.

J is TRBJ2-7 and V is TRBV11-2; TRBD2 is a possible D gene (5 bases). This CDR3 is 12 amino acids long. The germline V gene has CDR1 SGHAT and CDR2 FQNNGV. V shed 4 bases and J shed 4 bases, with 8 bases lying between them. CDR3 amino acids: CASSSRGYEQYF. CDR3 in DNA: TGTGCCAGCAGCTCCCGGGGATACGAGCAGTACTTC.

The rearrangement uses TRBV19 and TRBJ2-7, with TRBD1 matching over 9 bases. Germline V lookup: CDR1 LNHDA, CDR2 SQIVND (reference sequence). The CDR3 has 14 residues. V was pared by 4 bases and J by 6 bases, with 7 bases of the junction left unmatched. The CDR3 is CASSTPGQGVEQYF. The CDR3 bases are TGTGCCAGTAGTACCCCGGGACAGGGTGTCGAGCAGTACTTC. The entire variable domain, with the rest obtained from reference TRBV19 and TRBJ2-7, is as follows: DGGITQSPKYLFRKEGQNVTLSCEQNLNHDAMYWYRQDPGQGLRLIYYSQIVNDFQKGDIAEGYSVSREKKESFPLTVTSAQKNPTAFYLCASSTPGQGVEQYFGPGTRLTVT.

This rearrangement joins TRBV15 to TRBJ1-3; D perhaps matches TRBD1 (6 bases). The V and J ends lost 3 bases and 9 bases respectively, with 30 bases between them. The CDR3 is 19 residues long. CDR1 is LNHNV, CDR2 YYDKDF, per germline (reference sequence). In DNA form, the CDR3 reads TGTGCCACCAGCAGCCGCGGACAGACCTCAGGTGGGAGAGTGGGCACCATATATTTT. It yields the protein CATSSRGQTSGGRVGTIYF.

V is TRBV18 and J is TRBJ1-4; possible D gene TRBD1, 6 bases. CDR3 length equals 13 residues. The V gene's germline CDR1 is KGHSH and CDR2 LQKENI. Trimming pared 4 bases from V and 6 bases from J, leaving 9 bases between. The CDR3 DNA reads as TGTGCCAGCTCACAGGGGGTCGATGAAAAACTGTTTTTT. Residues: CASSQGVDEKLFF.

The chain links TRBV15 to TRBJ2-1; tentatively, D is TRBD2 (6 bases). This CDR3 region has 18 residues. V lost 2 bases and J lost 5, with 22 bases in between. CDR1 LNHNV and CDR2 YYDKDF come from the germline V gene (reference sequence). In nucleotides, the CDR3 is TGTGCCACCAGCAGAACTTGGTCTAGCGCGACGATTGACAATGAGCAGTTCTTC. It codes for CATSRTWSSATIDNEQFF.